A selection of T cell receptor beta chains follows, all from one sample in a study of shared clonotypes between healthy human individuals. The repertoire was sequenced with immunoSEQ multiplex PCR; TCRdb's copy has only in-frame clones and lacks some. This sample carries 2,500,000 or so clones, over 85% of them seen once, and the ten largest clones take roughly 0.39%. The specimen sequenced was naive CD4+ T cells from PBMCs. The receptors shown here come from a man between 18 and 29 years old in good health. Some clones in this sample may be carry-over from other donors' samples. Both conserved end residues are part of each CDR3.

j_call,v_call,cdr3_aa
TRBJ2-3,TRBV5-8,CASRQAGDTQYF
TRBJ2-1,TRBV6-1,CASTLFPRFGNEQFF
TRBJ2-2,TRBV5-1,CASSLMGIGGTGELFF
TRBJ2-7,TRBV7-3,CASSLRSAPPGREQYF
TRBJ1-2,TRBV28,CASSLPATPPSGGYTF
TRBJ2-2,TRBV9,CASSASGTSGWGELFF
TRBJ1-1,TRBV11-2,CASSNTEAFF
TRBJ2-1,TRBV28,CASKGLAGMYRRNEQFF
TRBJ2-1,TRBV29-1,CSGRAGGPSYNEQFF
TRBJ2-7,TRBV5-5,CASSLAVSGTGGFYEQYF
TRBJ2-1,TRBV5-1,CASSLEARGVNEQFF
TRBJ2-7,TRBV14,CASSPSPTGYEQYF
TRBJ1-2,TRBV10-1,CASSDRTNYGYTF
TRBJ2-7,TRBV25-1,CASSKGAAGAPISPEQYF
TRBJ2-4,TRBV28,CASSLGPQGVAKNIQYF
TRBJ1-2,TRBV4-3,CASSQRTGLTGLYGYTF
TRBJ2-7,TRBV27,CASSGGLAGVPGEQYF
TRBJ2-5,TRBV6-5,CASSYSPRETQYF
TRBJ1-5,TRBV29-1,CSVAGYSNQPQHF
TRBJ2-4,TRBV27,CASSFLTDVAKNIQYF
TRBJ1-1,TRBV6-5,CASVRTVNTEAFF
TRBJ2-1,TRBV5-4,CASSLGGGSAYNEQFF
TRBJ1-5,TRBV12-1,CASRPGSNQPQHF
TRBJ2-3,TRBV18,CASSPRRENFWDTQYF
TRBJ1-1,TRBV9,CASSVESGTEAFF
TRBJ2-7,TRBV7-6,CASSPGQGKPPIHEQYF
TRBJ2-5,TRBV28,CASSLLGPKYF
TRBJ2-2,TRBV7-9,CASSEQGASGGELFF
TRBJ2-1,TRBV2,CASVGLALRNEQFF
TRBJ2-5,TRBV6-5,CASSRSRQGETQYF
TRBJ2-4,TRBV5-5,CASSPPGQAKNIQYF
TRBJ2-3,TRBV5-6,CASSFPSGGADTQYF
TRBJ2-2,TRBV7-3,CASSSLGDSNTGELFF
TRBJ1-2,TRBV9,CASSVVVGAGGYTF
TRBJ2-1,TRBV7-3,CASSLTVRLAAYNEQFF
TRBJ1-3,TRBV9,CASSVGLGQGYSGNTIYF
TRBJ2-3,TRBV2,CASSVKDTQYF
TRBJ1-4,TRBV2,CASNLDRTPRGNEKLFF